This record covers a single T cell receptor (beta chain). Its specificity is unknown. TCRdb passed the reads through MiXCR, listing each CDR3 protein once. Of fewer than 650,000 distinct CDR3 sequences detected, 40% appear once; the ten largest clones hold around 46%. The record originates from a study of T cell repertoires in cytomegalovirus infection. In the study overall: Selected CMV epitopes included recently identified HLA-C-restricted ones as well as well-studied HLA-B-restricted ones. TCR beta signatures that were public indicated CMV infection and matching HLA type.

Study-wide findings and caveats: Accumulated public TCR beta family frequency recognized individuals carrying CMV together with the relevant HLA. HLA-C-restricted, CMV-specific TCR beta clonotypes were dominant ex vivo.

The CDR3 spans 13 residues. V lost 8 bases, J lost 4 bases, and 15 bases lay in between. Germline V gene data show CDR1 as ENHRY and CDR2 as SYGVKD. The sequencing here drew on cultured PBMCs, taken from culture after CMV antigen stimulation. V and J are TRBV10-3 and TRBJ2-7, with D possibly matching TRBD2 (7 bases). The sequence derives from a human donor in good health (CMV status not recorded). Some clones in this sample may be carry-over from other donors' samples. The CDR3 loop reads CAIPHGGQYEQYF. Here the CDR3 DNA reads TGTGCCATCCCCCACGGGGGGCAGTACGAGCAGTACTTC.